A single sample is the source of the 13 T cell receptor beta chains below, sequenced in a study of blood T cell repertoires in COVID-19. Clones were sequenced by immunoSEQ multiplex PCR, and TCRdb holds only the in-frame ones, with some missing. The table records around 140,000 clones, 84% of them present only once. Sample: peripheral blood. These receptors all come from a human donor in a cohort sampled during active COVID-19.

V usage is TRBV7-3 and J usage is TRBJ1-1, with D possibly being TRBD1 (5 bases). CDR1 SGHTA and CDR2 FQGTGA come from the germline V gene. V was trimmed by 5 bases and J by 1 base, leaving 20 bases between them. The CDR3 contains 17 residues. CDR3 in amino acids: CASSPPPRGKTNTEAFF. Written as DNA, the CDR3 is TGTGCCAGCAGCCCCCCCCCTAGGGGAAAGACGAACACTGAAGCTTTCTTT. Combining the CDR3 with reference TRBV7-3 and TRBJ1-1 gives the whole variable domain GAGVSQTPSNKVTEKGKYVELRCDPISGHTALYWYRQSLGQGPEFLIYFQGTGAADDSGLPNDRFFAVRPEGSVSTLKIQRTERGDSAVYLCASSPPPRGKTNTEAFFGQGTRLTVV.

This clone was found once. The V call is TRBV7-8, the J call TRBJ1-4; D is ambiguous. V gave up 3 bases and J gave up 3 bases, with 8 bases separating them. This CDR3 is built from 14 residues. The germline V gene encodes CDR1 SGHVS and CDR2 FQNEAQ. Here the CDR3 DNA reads TGTGCCAGCAGCTTCGACAAATCTAATGAAAAACTGTTTTTT. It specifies CASSFDKSNEKLFF. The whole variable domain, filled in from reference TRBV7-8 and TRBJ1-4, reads GAGVSQSPRYKVAKRGQDVALRCDPISGHVSLFWYQQALGQGPEFLTYFQNEAQLDKSGLPSDRFFAERPEGSVSTLKIQRTQQEDSAVYLCASSFDKSNEKLFFGSGTQLSVL.

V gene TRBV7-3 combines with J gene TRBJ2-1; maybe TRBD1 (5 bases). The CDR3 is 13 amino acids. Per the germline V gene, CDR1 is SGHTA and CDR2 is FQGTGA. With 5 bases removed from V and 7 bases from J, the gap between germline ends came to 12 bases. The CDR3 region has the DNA TGTGCCAGCAGCCTCTATAGACAGAATGAGCAGTTCTTC. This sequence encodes CASSLYRQNEQFF.

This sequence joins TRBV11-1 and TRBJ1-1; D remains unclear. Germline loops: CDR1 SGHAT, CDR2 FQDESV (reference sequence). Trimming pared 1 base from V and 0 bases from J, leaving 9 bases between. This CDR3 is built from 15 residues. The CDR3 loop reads CASSLERGMNTEAFF. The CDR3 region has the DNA TGTGCCAGCAGCTTAGAGCGAGGGATGAACACTGAAGCTTTCTTT.

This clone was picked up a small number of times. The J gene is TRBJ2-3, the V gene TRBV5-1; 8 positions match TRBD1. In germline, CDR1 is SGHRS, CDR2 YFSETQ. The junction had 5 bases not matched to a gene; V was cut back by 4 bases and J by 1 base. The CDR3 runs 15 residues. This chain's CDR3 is CASSIQGAGTDTQYF. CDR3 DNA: TGCGCCAGCAGCATCCAGGGGGCCGGCACAGATACGCAGTATTTT.

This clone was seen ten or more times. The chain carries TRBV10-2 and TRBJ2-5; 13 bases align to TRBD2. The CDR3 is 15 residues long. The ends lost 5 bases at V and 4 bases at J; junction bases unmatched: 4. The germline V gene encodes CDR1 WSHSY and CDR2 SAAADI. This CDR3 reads CASSRGTSGAETQYF. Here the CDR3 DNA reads TGCGCCAGCAGTCGAGGGACTAGCGGGGCAGAGACCCAGTACTTC.

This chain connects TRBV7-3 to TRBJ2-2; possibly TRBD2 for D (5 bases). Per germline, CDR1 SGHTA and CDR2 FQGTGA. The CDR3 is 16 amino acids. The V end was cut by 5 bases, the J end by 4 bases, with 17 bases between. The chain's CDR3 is CASSPAPSWSTGELFF. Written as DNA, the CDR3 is TGTGCCAGCAGCCCCGCCCCTAGCTGGAGCACCGGGGAGCTGTTTTTT.

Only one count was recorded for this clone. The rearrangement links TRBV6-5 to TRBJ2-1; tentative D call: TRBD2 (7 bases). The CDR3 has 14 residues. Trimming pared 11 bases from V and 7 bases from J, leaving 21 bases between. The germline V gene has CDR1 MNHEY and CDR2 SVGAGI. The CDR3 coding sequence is TGTGCCTCCGATGGGGGGGCCCATAGGAATGAGCAGTTCTTC. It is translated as CASDGGAHRNEQFF.

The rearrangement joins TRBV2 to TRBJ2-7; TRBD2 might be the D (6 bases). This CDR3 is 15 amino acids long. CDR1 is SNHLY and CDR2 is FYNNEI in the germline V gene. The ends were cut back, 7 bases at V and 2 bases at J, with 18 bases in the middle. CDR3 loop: CASMVEGSRTYEQYF. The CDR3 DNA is TGTGCCAGCATGGTGGAGGGGAGTAGAACCTACGAGCAGTACTTC.

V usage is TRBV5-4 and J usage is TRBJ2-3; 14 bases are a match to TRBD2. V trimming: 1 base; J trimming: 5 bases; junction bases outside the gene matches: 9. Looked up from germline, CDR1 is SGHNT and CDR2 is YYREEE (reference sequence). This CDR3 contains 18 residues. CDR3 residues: CASSLPVTSGRGEDTQYF. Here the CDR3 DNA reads TGTGCCAGCAGCTTGCCAGTGACTAGCGGGAGGGGTGAAGATACGCAGTATTTT.

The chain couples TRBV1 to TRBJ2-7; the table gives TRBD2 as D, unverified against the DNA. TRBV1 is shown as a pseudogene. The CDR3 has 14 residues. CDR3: CTSSPRGRPYEQYV. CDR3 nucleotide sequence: TGCACCAGCAGCCCCCGAGGCCGACCCTACGAGCAGTACGTC.

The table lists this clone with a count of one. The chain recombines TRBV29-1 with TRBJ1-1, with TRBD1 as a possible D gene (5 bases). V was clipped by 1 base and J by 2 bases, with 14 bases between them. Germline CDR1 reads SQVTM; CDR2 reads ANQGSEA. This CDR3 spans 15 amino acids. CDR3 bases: TGCAGCGTTGAAGCCACCTCAGGGAAAAACACTGAAGCTTTCTTT. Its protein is CSVEATSGKNTEAFF.

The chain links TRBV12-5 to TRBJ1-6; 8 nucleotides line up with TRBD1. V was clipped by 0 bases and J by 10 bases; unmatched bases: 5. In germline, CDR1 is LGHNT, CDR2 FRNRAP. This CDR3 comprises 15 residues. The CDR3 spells CASGLVTRGQSPLHF. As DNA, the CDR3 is TGTGCTAGTGGTTTGGTAACCAGGGGGCAATCACCCCTCCACTTT.